These 21 T cell receptor beta chains originate from one sample sequenced in a study of T cells in tuberculosis. Profiling relied on immunoSEQ multiplex PCR, and the TCRdb table lists in-frame clones only, not all of them. Of some 40,000 clones in the sample, about 95% were seen once. Sequenced input: PBMCs. The source of these receptors is a donor aged 10 to 29 with latent tuberculosis or without tuberculosis infection.

This chain connects TRBV21-1 to TRBJ2-5; the listed D gene, TRBD1, was not tested against the DNA. TRBV21-1 is deemed a pseudogene. This CDR3 region has 14 residues. The CDR3 loop reads CASSSATGKETQYF. In nucleotides, the CDR3 is TGTGCCAGCAGCTCTGCGACAGGGAAGGAGACCCAGTACTTC.

The V and J genes are TRBV4-2 and TRBJ1-1; tentatively, D is TRBD1 (5 bases). Trimming took off 1 base at V and 5 bases at J, with 14 bases between the two ends. Germline V CDR1 and CDR2: LGHNA, YNFKEQ. CDR3 length: 15 residues. CDR3 bases: TGTGCCAGCAGCCAAGGTGGGGGGGTCAAAACTGAAGCTTTCTTT. Its protein product is CASSQGGGVKTEAFF.

The V gene is TRBV6-5, the J gene TRBJ1-2, with TRBD1 identical over 8 bases. V lost 0 bases and J lost 7; bases outside the gene matches: 4. This CDR3 has 14 amino acids. CDR1 and CDR2 (germline): MNHEY, SVGAGI. Written as DNA, the CDR3 is TGTGCCAGCAGTTACTCAGGGACAGGATTTGGCTACACCTTC. It codes for CASSYSGTGFGYTF.

DNA for the CDR3: TGTGCCAGCAGTGAGGGAGTCGGGACAGCCGATGGAAACACCATATATTTT. Encoded protein: CASSEGVGTADGNTIYF. This chain links TRBV25-1 with TRBJ1-3; TRBD1 matches 7 bases. The CDR3 length is 17 residues. J lost 3 bases, V lost 3 bases, and 11 bases had no gene match. Germline V CDR1 and CDR2: MGHDK, SYGVNS.

The chain is built from TRBV10-3 and TRBJ2-2; 13 bases are a match to TRBD2. Trimming cost V 7 bases and J 3 bases; bases outside gene matches: 2. Germline V gene sequence: CDR1 ENHRY, CDR2 SYGVKD. This CDR3 contains 15 residues. DNA for the CDR3: TGTGCCATCACTGGGACTAGCGGGGACACCGGGGAGCTGTTTTTT. Its protein product is CAITGTSGDTGELFF.

The rearrangement links TRBV6-6 to TRBJ2-2; 9 positions match TRBD1. Germline V gene data show CDR1 as MNHNY and CDR2 as SVGAGI (reference sequence). The CDR3 covers 16 residues. After removal of 0 bases from V and 2 bases from J, the junction contained 1 base not matched to a gene. This CDR3 is CASSYSDRGNTGELFF. DNA for the CDR3: TGTGCCAGCAGTTACTCGGACAGGGGTAACACCGGGGAGCTGTTTTTT.

The chain combines TRBV5-4 with TRBJ2-7; D is unresolved. The CDR3 sequence is 12 residues long. The V gene's germline CDR1 is SGHNT and CDR2 YYREEE (reference sequence). Trimming took off 0 bases at V and 3 bases at J, with 4 bases between the two ends. The CDR3: CASSLDGYEQYF. DNA of the CDR3: TGTGCCAGCAGCTTGGACGGCTACGAGCAGTACTTC.

The CDR3 spells CASSLRGLQETQYF. The CDR3 bases are TGCGCCAGCAGCTTAAGGGGTCTCCAAGAGACCCAGTACTTC. The chain combines TRBV5-1 with TRBJ2-5; perhaps TRBD1 as D (5 bases). The germline CDR1 and CDR2 sequences are SGHRS and YFSETQ. Between the trimmed V and J ends, which lost 2 bases and 1 base, there was a span of 9 bases. The CDR3 is 14 amino acids. Using reference TRBV5-1 and TRBJ2-5 for the parts outside the CDR3, the full variable domain is KAGVTQTPRYLIKTRGQQVTLSCSPISGHRSVSWYQQTPGQGLQFLFEYFSETQRNKGNFPGRFSGRQFSNSRSEMNVSTLELGDSALYLCASSLRGLQETQYFGPGTRLLVL.

The rearrangement links TRBV18 to TRBJ2-3, with D possibly matching TRBD1 (6 bases). This CDR3 spans 14 amino acids. The ends were cut back, 3 bases at V and 3 bases at J, with 10 bases in the middle. Germline V gene lookup returns CDR1 KGHSH and CDR2 LQKENI. The CDR3 DNA is TGTGCCAGCTCACCTCAGGGGTTTACAGATACGCAGTATTTT. Translating gives CASSPQGFTDTQYF.

The chain recombines TRBV28 with TRBJ1-6; maybe TRBD1 (5 bases). Germline CDR1 is MDHEN and CDR2 is SYDVKM. V lost 2 bases, J lost 8 bases, and 10 bases lay in between. CDR3 size: 14 residues. This CDR3 reads CASSLQGRDSPLHF. The CDR3 region has the DNA TGTGCCAGCAGTTTACAGGGCCGGGATTCACCCCTCCACTTT.

The chain links TRBV5-1 to TRBJ2-2; 12 nucleotides line up with TRBD2. Germline values: CDR1 SGHRS, CDR2 YFSETQ. There are 18 residues in the CDR3. V dropped 0 bases and J dropped 0; count of bases not matched to a gene: 3. CDR3 sequence (DNA): TGCGCCAGCAGCTTGGGACTAGCGGGGGCCCCGAACACCGGGGAGCTGTTTTTT. It codes for CASSLGLAGAPNTGELFF.

The table lists this clone with a count of one. The rearrangement uses TRBV9 and TRBJ1-4; D is possibly TRBD1 (6 bases). V was pared by 4 bases and J by 4 bases, with 14 bases between. CDR1 is SGDLS and CDR2 is YYNGEE in the germline V gene. The CDR3 is made up of 15 amino acids. This CDR3 is CASSTGQFLNEKLFF. The CDR3 DNA reads TGTGCCAGCAGCACCGGACAGTTCCTTAATGAAAAACTGTTTTTT.

This rearrangement joins TRBV9 to TRBJ2-2, with 7 bases matching TRBD1. The CDR3 length is 15 residues. Losses at the gene ends were 2 bases for V and 4 bases for J; bases not matched to a gene: 5. CDR1 and CDR2 (germline): SGDLS, YYNGEE. The CDR3 reads CASSVRTGGTGELFF. In DNA form, the CDR3 reads TGTGCCAGCAGCGTGAGGACAGGAGGCACCGGGGAGCTGTTTTTT.

The V call is TRBV28, the J call TRBJ2-7, with D perhaps matching TRBD1 (6 bases). Trimming removed 8 bases at V and 3 bases at J, with 20 bases between. Germline CDR1 is MDHEN and CDR2 is SYDVKM. This CDR3 spans 15 amino acids. The CDR3 coding sequence is TGTGCCAGCTTCGGTAGGCGGACAGAAAACTACGAGCAGTACTTC. Its protein product is CASFGRRTENYEQYF. The whole variable domain, filled in from reference TRBV28 and TRBJ2-7, reads DVKVTQSSRYLVKRTGEKVFLECVQDMDHENMFWYRQDPGLGLRLIYFSYDVKMKEKGDIPEGYSVSREKKERFSLILESASTNQTSMYLCASFGRRTENYEQYFGPGTRLTVT.

The V gene is TRBV10-2, the J gene TRBJ2-7, with TRBD1 matching over 10 bases. Trimming removed 6 bases from V and 7 bases from J; junction bases left unmatched: 18. The CDR3 has 17 residues. Germline V gene data show CDR1 as WSHSY and CDR2 as SAAADI. The CDR3 region has the DNA TGCGCCAGCAGCCAGACACTGTGGGACAGGGGATCGGGGGAGCAGTACTTC. Translation gives CASSQTLWDRGSGEQYF.

The chain joins TRBV28 to TRBJ1-2; D might be TRBD1 (5 bases). Trimming took off 3 bases at V and 0 bases at J, with 8 bases between the two ends. Germline CDR1 MDHEN, CDR2 SYDVKM. The CDR3 is made up of 14 amino acids. CDR3 region: CASSFRGTNYGYTF. In DNA, the CDR3 is TGTGCCAGCAGTTTCCGGGGGACTAACTATGGCTACACCTTC.

The chain joins TRBV27 to TRBJ1-2; D might be TRBD1 (5 bases). This CDR3 has 13 amino acids. V dropped 6 bases and J dropped 3 bases, with 11 bases sitting between them. Germline V gene lookup returns CDR1 MNHEY and CDR2 SMNVEV (reference sequence). The CDR3 DNA follows: TGTGCCAGCAGCATAACAGGTGACTATGGCTACACCTTC. Amino acid sequence: CASSITGDYGYTF.

The V and J genes are TRBV10-3 and TRBJ2-7; D possibly corresponds to TRBD2 (6 bases). In germline, CDR1 is ENHRY, CDR2 SYGVKD. This CDR3 has 15 residues. Trimming left V 6 bases short and J 0 bases short, with 15 bases between. For the CDR3, the DNA is TGTGCCATCAGCCCGAGGGACTCTACCTCCTACGAGCAGTACTTC. It is translated as CAISPRDSTSYEQYF.

V gene TRBV11-2 combines with J gene TRBJ2-7; TRBD1 matches at 11 bases. This CDR3 spans 16 amino acids. Germline-derived CDR1 and CDR2 are SGHAT and FQNNGV. V lost 1 base to trimming and J lost 4 bases; unmatched junction nucleotides: 6. The CDR3, as DNA: TGTGCCAGCAGCTTAGGGGGCCGGGACAGGGGGTACGAGCAGTACTTC. This codes for CASSLGGRDRGYEQYF.

The chain carries TRBV29-1 and TRBJ2-7; the match to TRBD1 covers 7 bases. Germline V gene lookup returns CDR1 SQVTM and CDR2 ANQGSEA. The CDR3 is 13 residues long. V lost 4 bases to trimming and J lost 2 bases; unmatched junction nucleotides: 5. The CDR3 loop is CSVGSTGAYEQYF. The CDR3, as DNA: TGCAGCGTTGGCAGCACAGGGGCCTACGAGCAGTACTTC.

The chain is built from TRBV6-5 and TRBJ1-2; 7 bases match TRBD1. The CDR3 is 15 amino acids. Germline CDR1 reads MNHEY; CDR2 reads SVGAGI. V was clipped by 2 bases and J by 4 bases; unmatched bases: 7. The CDR3, as DNA: TGTGCCAGCAGTTACCAGGACAGGAACCTCTATGGCTACACCTTC. This sequence encodes CASSYQDRNLYGYTF.